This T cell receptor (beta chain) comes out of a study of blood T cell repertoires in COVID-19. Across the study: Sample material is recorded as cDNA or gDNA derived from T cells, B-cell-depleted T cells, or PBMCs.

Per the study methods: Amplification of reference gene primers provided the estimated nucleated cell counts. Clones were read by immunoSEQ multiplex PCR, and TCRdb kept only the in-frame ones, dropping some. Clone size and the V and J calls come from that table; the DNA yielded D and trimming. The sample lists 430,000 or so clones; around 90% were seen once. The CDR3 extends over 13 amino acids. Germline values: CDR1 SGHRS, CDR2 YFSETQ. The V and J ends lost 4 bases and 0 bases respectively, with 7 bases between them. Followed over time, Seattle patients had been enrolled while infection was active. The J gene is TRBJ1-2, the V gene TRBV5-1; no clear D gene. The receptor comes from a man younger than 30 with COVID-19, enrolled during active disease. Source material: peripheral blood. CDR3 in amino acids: CASSQKPNYGYTF. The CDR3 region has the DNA TGCGCCAGCAGCCAGAAACCTAACTATGGCTACACCTTC.